This T cell receptor beta chain was retrieved from a study of cytomegalovirus exposure and HLA in healthy donors. The length of the CDR3 is 14 residues. Germline V gives CDR1 SGHRS, CDR2 YFSETQ. V gave up 1 base and J gave up 5 bases; unmatched junction bases: 6. The assay was immunoSEQ multiplex PCR, and TCRdb's table has in-frame clones only and misses some. The data contain roughly 59,000 clones, about 92% of them singletons. A note on this clone: Its specificity is not known.

Findings and caveats of the study: Most TCR sequences proved rare, with some public TCRs found in many donors. Under in vitro conditions, three CMV-associated chains were confirmed as specific for CMV antigens. Both high specificity and high sensitivity reportedly marked the classifier's diagnosis of cytomegalovirus status. The study designated around 150 TCR beta chains cytomegalovirus-associated.

Sequences were obtained from PBMCs. The chain links TRBV5-1 to TRBJ2-7, with 7 bases lining up with TRBD1. This TCR derives from a young man in good health and CMV-seropositive. The CDR3 DNA is TGCGCCAGCAGCTTGAAAGAGGGGGCCCACGAGCAGTACTTC. It specifies CASSLKEGAHEQYF.